These 13 T cell receptor beta chains came from one sample sequenced in a study of T-cell memory formation after mild COVID-19. TCRdb reanalysed the 5' RACE reads using MiXCR and keeps one entry per CDR3 protein. The data show around 530,000 distinct CDR3 sequences, 20% to 25% seen once. Sequencing was done on a sample of PBMCs or a T cell subset sorted from them (not recorded which). The receptors derive from an adult woman who had mild COVID-19 (a few samples of this study predate the infection). Cell type and time point are not known.

The chain couples TRBV11-2 to TRBJ2-5, with D unresolved. Trimming removed 1 base from V and 5 bases from J, with 14 bases in between. In germline, CDR1 is SGHAT, CDR2 FQNNGV. This CDR3 is 15 amino acids long. The CDR3 here is CASSLARSSMETQYF. The CDR3, as DNA: TGTGCCAGCAGCTTAGCACGCAGTTCTATGGAGACCCAGTACTTC.

The V and J genes are TRBV18 and TRBJ2-2; D is uncertain. V was trimmed by 3 bases and J by 4 bases, leaving 12 bases between them. CDR1 and CDR2 from the germline V gene are KGHSH and LQKENI. This CDR3 is built from 15 residues. CDR3 residues: CASSPQTGSTGELFF. The CDR3 coding sequence is TGTGCCAGCTCACCGCAAACCGGGTCCACCGGGGAGCTGTTTTTT.

This chain joins TRBV5-1 and TRBJ2-7; 8 bases agree with TRBD1. Germline CDR1 SGHRS, CDR2 YFSETQ. J gave up 3 bases and V 0 bases, and 8 bases lay outside the gene matches. The CDR3 spans 16 residues. CDR3 region: CASSLGRGTGNYEQYF. The CDR3, as DNA: TGCGCCAGCAGCTTGGGTCGGGGGACAGGAAACTACGAGCAGTACTTC.

V is TRBV12-3 or TRBV12-4 and J is TRBJ2-5; D is tentatively TRBD1 or TRBD2 (5 bases each). The CDR3 spans 15 residues. The V end was cut by 5 bases, the J end by 5 bases, with 18 bases between. CDR3 protein: CASSLSLGGEETQYF. Here the CDR3 DNA reads TGTGCCAGCAGTCTCAGTCTTGGGGGAGAGGAGACCCAGTACTTC.

The chain has TRBV7-2 and TRBJ2-7, with 8 positions matching TRBD1. V shed 1 base and J 2 bases; nucleotides not matched to a gene: 7. CDR3 size: 16 residues. CDR1 SGHTA and CDR2 FQGNSA come from the germline V gene. The CDR3 nucleotides are TGTGCCAGCAGCTTAGAGGGGGACAGGTTTCCCTACGAGCAGTACTTC. Its translation is CASSLEGDRFPYEQYF.

This rearrangement joins TRBV2 to TRBJ1-2; a possible D gene is TRBD1 (6 bases). The CDR3 runs to 14 residues. Germline CDR1 reads SNHLY; CDR2 reads FYNNEI. Trimming left V 5 bases short and J 9 bases short, with 19 bases between. CDR3 sequence reads: CASSLTGGVSSYTF. DNA for the CDR3: TGTGCCAGCAGTTTGACAGGTGGCGTTTCTAGCTACACCTTC.

This clonotype has just one count. The chain employs TRBV5-4 and TRBJ2-7; 8 bases match TRBD1. V was pared by 0 bases and J by 3 bases, with 11 bases of the junction left unmatched. The CDR3 spans 17 residues. Germline V gene lookup returns CDR1 SGHNT and CDR2 YYREEE (reference sequence). DNA for the CDR3: TGTGCCAGCAGCTTGGATTTCGGAACAGGGGGTTTCTACGAGCAGTACTTC. Translating it yields CASSLDFGTGGFYEQYF.

Note on this clonotype: A read error may account for a junction end that differs from germline. The chain employs TRBV20-1 and TRBJ1-1; 9 bases are a match to TRBD1. Germline CDR1 and CDR2: DFQATT and SNEGSKA (reference sequence). The CDR3 totals 15 residues. The CDR3 here is CSARGTGGRRTEAFF. In DNA, the CDR3 is TGCAGTGCCAGAGGAACAGGGGGCCGGCGCACTGAAGCTTTCTTT.

The chain couples TRBV11-2 to TRBJ2-6, with D unresolved. There are 10 residues in the CDR3. Germline V gene lookup returns CDR1 SGHAT and CDR2 FQNNGV. Trimming took off 4 bases at V and 14 bases at J, with 6 bases between the two ends. The CDR3 sequence is CASSSTILTF. CDR3 DNA sequence: TGTGCCAGCAGCTCCACAATCCTGACTTTC.

The V and J genes are TRBV5-1 and TRBJ2-5, with 8 bases aligning to TRBD2. Unmatched junction bases numbered 15, after V lost 3 bases and J lost 2 bases. The CDR3 consists of 18 residues. Germline V lookup: CDR1 SGHRS, CDR2 YFSETQ. The DNA of the CDR3 is TGCGCCAGCAGCTCCGTGCCGGCCGGGGGGGGCAGACAAGAGACCCAGTACTTC. This encodes CASSSVPAGGGRQETQYF.

There are a few counts of this clonotype. The rearrangement links TRBV5-8 to TRBJ2-2, with 12 bases fitting TRBD2. The CDR3 runs to 16 residues. Germline assignment: CDR1 SGHTS and CDR2 YDEGEE. V dropped 2 bases and J dropped 4; count of bases not matched to a gene: 3. CDR3 nucleotides: TGTGCCAGCAGCTTAGGACTAGCGGGACTCACCGGGGAGCTGTTTTTT. It is translated as CASSLGLAGLTGELFF.

The table lists this clonotype with a few counts. V gene TRBV7-9 combines with J gene TRBJ2-1, with no clear D. This CDR3 has 15 amino acids. Germline CDR1 reads SEHNR; CDR2 reads FQNEAQ (reference sequence). V lost 5 bases and J lost 1, with 12 bases in between. The CDR3 coding sequence is TGTGCCAGCAGCCACAAGGAAGCTTCCTACAATGAGCAGTTCTTC. Translated, it gives CASSHKEASYNEQFF.

This clonotype was counted a few times. The V gene is TRBV18, the J gene TRBJ1-2; 8 bases are a match to TRBD1. This CDR3 is built from 17 residues. The germline gives CDR1 KGHSH, CDR2 LQKENI. V was clipped by 4 bases and J by 0 bases; unmatched bases: 10. DNA for the CDR3: TGTGCCAGCTCACGATCGACAGGGGCAACCCCTAACTATGGCTACACCTTC. Translation: CASSRSTGATPNYGYTF.